This entry lists 16 T cell receptor beta chains sequenced from one sample in a study of a mutant IDH1 vaccine in newly diagnosed glioma. No antigen has been identified for these receptors. As to time point: week 11, during vaccination. Each dose of the vaccine consisted of 300 ug of mutant IDH1 20-mer peptide, with topical imiquimod. Produced via immunoSEQ multiplex PCR; TCRdb's table is partial and in-frame only. Altogether about 52,000 clones are present, about 91% being singletons, with the ten largest covering about 2.4%. The source material was PBMCs, sampled from a glioma patient whose treatment included an IDH1 peptide vaccine. The receptors were gathered from a middle-aged man with glioma.

This chain joins TRBV6-1 and TRBJ2-5; the D gene is possibly TRBD2 (5 bases). CDR1 is MNHNS and CDR2 is SASEGT in the germline V gene. V lost 7 bases, J lost 4 bases, and 13 bases lay in between. The CDR3 contains 13 residues. As DNA, the CDR3 is TGTGCCAGCAAAATAACACGGGGAGAGACCCAGTACTTC. It encodes CASKITRGETQYF.

The chain employs TRBV5-5 and TRBJ1-2; D unresolved. Germline V gene sequence: CDR1 SGHKS, CDR2 YYEKEE (reference sequence). V dropped 0 bases and J dropped 8 bases, with 11 bases sitting between them. The CDR3 runs 13 residues. CDR3 bases: TGTGCCAGCAGCTTGGAAACGGGAGGAGGCTACACCTTC. Its translation: CASSLETGGGYTF. Using reference TRBV5-5 and TRBJ1-2 for the parts outside the CDR3, the full variable domain is DAGVTQSPTHLIKTRGQQVTLRCSPISGHKSVSWYQQVLGQGPQFIFQYYEKEERGRGNFPDRFSARQFPNYSSELNVNALLLGDSALYLCASSLETGGGYTFGSGTRLTVV.

This chain connects TRBV5-1 to TRBJ2-1; D may correspond to TRBD1 or TRBD2 (5 bases each). The CDR3 loop spans 13 amino acids. Germline V gene sequence: CDR1 SGHRS, CDR2 YFSETQ. Trimming cost V 3 bases and J 6 bases, with 10 bases left between them. The CDR3 reads CASSSGAPNEQFF. As DNA, the CDR3 is TGCGCCAGCAGCTCCGGGGCCCCCAATGAGCAGTTCTTC. Drawing the rest from reference TRBV5-1 and TRBJ2-1, the complete variable domain is KAGVTQTPRYLIKTRGQQVTLSCSPISGHRSVSWYQQTPGQGLQFLFEYFSETQRNKGNFPGRFSGRQFSNSRSEMNVSTLELGDSALYLCASSSGAPNEQFFGPGTRLTVL.

The chain links TRBV7-3 to TRBJ1-1; a weak D match, TRBD1 (5 bases). Germline V gene sequence: CDR1 SGHTA, CDR2 FQGTGA. Trimming left V 5 bases short and J 10 bases short, with 17 bases between. CDR3 length: 13 amino acids. In DNA, the CDR3 is TGTGCCAGCAGCGTGGACCCGAGCGGGGCAGCTTTCTTT. This encodes CASSVDPSGAAFF. The variable domain in full, completed from reference TRBV7-3 and TRBJ1-1, reads GAGVSQTPSNKVTEKGKYVELRCDPISGHTALYWYRQSLGQGPEFLIYFQGTGAADDSGLPNDRFFAVRPEGSVSTLKIQRTERGDSAVYLCASSVDPSGAAFFGQGTRLTVV.

The rearrangement links TRBV12-5 to TRBJ2-5; tentative D call: TRBD1 (6 bases). The CDR3 is 14 amino acids. Trimming removed 2 bases at V and 4 bases at J, with 11 bases between. From germline, CDR1 is LGHNT and CDR2 FRNRAP. CDR3 DNA: TGTGCTAGTGGTTTGTCAGGGGCCCGAGAGACCCAGTACTTC. Protein sequence: CASGLSGARETQYF.

V usage is TRBV5-1 and J usage is TRBJ2-2, with a weak D call TRBD1 (6 bases). The V and J ends lost 0 bases and 0 bases respectively, with 12 bases between them. Germline-derived CDR1 and CDR2 are SGHRS and YFSETQ. CDR3 length: 17 amino acids. CDR3 sequence (DNA): TGCGCCAGCAGCTTGGATGGTGCAGGGGCGAACACCGGGGAGCTGTTTTTT. Amino acids: CASSLDGAGANTGELFF.

The J gene is TRBJ2-5, the V gene TRBV29-1; possible D gene TRBD2, 5 bases. Trimming took off 5 bases at V and 2 bases at J, with 15 bases between the two ends. Germline-derived CDR1 and CDR2 are SQVTM and ANQGSEA. The CDR3 runs 14 residues. CDR3 nucleotides: TGCAGCGTTCGGACTGAACCTAGACAAGAGACCCAGTACTTC. Protein: CSVRTEPRQETQYF.

The V and J genes are TRBV9 and TRBJ2-2; D might be TRBD2 (5 bases). The CDR3 totals 17 residues. Trimming took 3 bases from V and 0 from J, leaving 15 bases between them. Germline V gene lookup returns CDR1 SGDLS and CDR2 YYNGEE. CDR3 sequence reads: CASSAPRGSANTGELFF. Here the CDR3 DNA reads TGTGCCAGCAGCGCCCCCCGGGGTAGCGCGAACACCGGGGAGCTGTTTTTT.

The chain couples TRBV5-6 to TRBJ2-7; D not resolved. The CDR3 extends over 11 amino acids. Per germline, CDR1 SGHDT and CDR2 YYEEEE. V shed 1 base and J shed 3 bases, with 2 bases lying between them. CDR3: CASSLYYEQYF. The CDR3 region has the DNA TGTGCCAGCAGCTTGTACTACGAGCAGTACTTC.

The V and J genes are TRBV27 and TRBJ2-1, with TRBD2 identical over 7 bases. Unmatched junction bases numbered 6, after V lost 3 bases and J lost 7 bases. In germline, CDR1 is MNHEY, CDR2 SMNVEV (reference sequence). The CDR3 is 14 amino acids. CDR3 bases: TGTGCCAGCAGTTTCAGCGGGATGGCAAATGAGCAGTTCTTC. Its translation: CASSFSGMANEQFF.

This rearrangement joins TRBV6-1 to TRBJ2-7; TRBD2 might be the D (6 bases). Germline assignment: CDR1 MNHNS and CDR2 SASEGT. Deletions cut 7 bases from V and 3 bases from J, with 16 bases between. The CDR3 is 14 residues long. The CDR3 nucleotides read TGTGCCAGCATCTGGACCCCGGGGGTCTACGAGCAGTACTTC. Translated: CASIWTPGVYEQYF.

This chain links TRBV19 with TRBJ1-4, with a possible D match to TRBD1 (6 bases). The CDR3 covers 17 residues. V lost 1 base, J lost 7 bases, and 19 bases lay in between. Germline values: CDR1 LNHDA, CDR2 SQIVND (reference sequence). The CDR3 sequence: CASSIARQALEGEKLFF. The CDR3 bases are TGTGCCAGTAGTATAGCCAGACAGGCCCTGGAGGGTGAAAAACTGTTTTTT. Based on the CDR3 plus reference TRBV19 and TRBJ1-4, the full variable domain is DGGITQSPKYLFRKEGQNVTLSCEQNLNHDAMYWYRQDPGQGLRLIYYSQIVNDFQKGDIAEGYSVSREKKESFPLTVTSAQKNPTAFYLCASSIARQALEGEKLFFGSGTQLSVL.

V is TRBV27 and J is TRBJ2-1; either TRBD1 or TRBD2 may supply D (5 bases each). The CDR3 runs to 14 residues. Trimming cost V 3 bases and J 7 bases, with 13 bases left between them. Germline V CDR1 and CDR2: MNHEY, SMNVEV (reference sequence). The CDR3 loop reads CASSFWAEGNEQFF. Here the CDR3 DNA reads TGTGCCAGCAGTTTCTGGGCCGAGGGGAATGAGCAGTTCTTC.

The chain employs TRBV7-9 and TRBJ1-1; perhaps TRBD1 as D (5 bases). CDR3 length: 16 amino acids. Trimming shortened V by 0 bases and J by 1 base, and 12 bases separated the two germline ends. Germline V gene data show CDR1 as SEHNR and CDR2 as FQNEAQ (reference sequence). CDR3 amino acids: CASSLAGGGRNTEAFF. DNA for the CDR3: TGTGCCAGCAGCTTAGCGGGGGGTGGAAGGAACACTGAAGCTTTCTTT.

This chain joins TRBV6-5 and TRBJ2-1; 9 bases align to TRBD2. CDR1 MNHEY and CDR2 SVGAGI come from the germline V gene. The CDR3 has 16 residues. V lost 2 bases, J lost 8 bases, and 10 bases stayed unmatched. Here the CDR3 reads CASSYRPAGGADEQFF. CDR3 nucleotides: TGTGCCAGCAGTTACCGCCCAGCGGGAGGTGCCGATGAGCAGTTCTTC.

The CDR3 DNA reads as TGTGCCAGTAGTATCCTATGGCCAGGGACCTACGAGCAGTACTTC. Protein sequence: CASSILWPGTYEQYF. The V and J genes are TRBV19 and TRBJ2-7; a weak D match, TRBD1 (5 bases). V dropped 3 bases and J dropped 2 bases, with 14 bases sitting between them. The CDR3 is 15 amino acids. The germline CDR1 and CDR2 sequences are LNHDA and SQIVND (reference sequence).